The 19 T cell receptor beta chains presented below share a single source sample, sequenced in a study of blood T cell repertoires in COVID-19. Clones were read by immunoSEQ multiplex PCR, and TCRdb kept only the in-frame ones, dropping some. The sample lists approximately 47,000 clones; roughly 88% were seen once. Sequenced: peripheral blood. The receptors shown here come from a human donor with active COVID-19. The donor label of this sample is uncertain.

This chain connects TRBV20-1 to TRBJ1-6, with unresolved D. In germline, CDR1 is DFQATT, CDR2 SNEGSKA (reference sequence). Trimming took off 3 bases at V and 7 bases at J, with 10 bases between the two ends. This CDR3 is built from 13 residues. The CDR3 spells CSASSGYNSPLHF. For the CDR3, the DNA is TGCAGTGCTAGTTCGGGGTACAATTCACCCCTCCACTTT.

In nucleotides, the CDR3 is TGTGCCAGCACCCCCCCTGGCATCAAAGAGACCCAGTACTTC. It codes for CASTPPGIKETQYF. The chain recombines TRBV6-5 with TRBJ2-5; D call uncertain. CDR1 and CDR2 from the germline V gene are MNHEY and SVGAGI. The V gene lost 7 bases and the J gene lost 3 bases, with 15 bases spanning the gap. This CDR3 is built from 14 residues.

The chain couples TRBV15 to TRBJ2-3; 7 positions agree with TRBD2. CDR1 and CDR2 (germline): LNHNV, YYDKDF (reference sequence). The ends lost 11 bases at V and 0 bases at J; junction bases unmatched: 5. The CDR3 runs to 13 residues. CDR3 region: CAAGDISTDTQYF. The CDR3 DNA follows: TGTGCCGCGGGAGACATTAGCACAGATACGCAGTATTTT.

The gene calls are TRBV5-1 and TRBJ2-5; TRBD2 aligns across 13 bases. The CDR3 is 16 amino acids. Unmatched junction bases numbered 2, after V lost 1 base and J lost 2 bases. The germline gives CDR1 SGHRS, CDR2 YFSETQ. The CDR3 DNA reads as TGCGCCAGCAGCTTGTCGGGACTAGCGGGACAAGAGACCCAGTACTTC. Translating gives CASSLSGLAGQETQYF.

CDR3 nucleotides: TGTGCCAGCAGTGAATTGAGGCAGCCCCAGCATTTT. Protein product: CASSELRQPQHF. This chain connects TRBV28 to TRBJ1-5; D remains unclear. This CDR3 has 12 amino acids. With 5 bases removed from V and 7 bases from J, the gap between germline ends came to 9 bases. Germline CDR1 reads MDHEN; CDR2 reads SYDVKM.

V gene TRBV5-1 combines with J gene TRBJ2-5; perhaps TRBD1 as D (5 bases). Germline V gives CDR1 SGHRS, CDR2 YFSETQ. There are 14 residues in the CDR3. Trimming shortened V by 7 bases and J by 6 bases, and 19 bases separated the two germline ends. In DNA, the CDR3 is TGCGCCAGCGGATACACAGGAACCAAGAAGACCCAGTACTTC. This gives the protein CASGYTGTKKTQYF.

This chain connects TRBV2 to TRBJ2-7, with 7 bases that match TRBD1. Looked up from germline, CDR1 is SNHLY and CDR2 is FYNNEI. The V gene end was trimmed by 8 bases and the J gene end by 1 base; junction bases not matched to a gene: 11. The CDR3 extends over 15 amino acids. The CDR3 loop is CASGRRQGTSYEQYF. In DNA form, the CDR3 reads TGTGCCAGCGGAAGAAGACAGGGCACTTCCTACGAGCAGTACTTC.

V is TRBV6-2 or TRBV6-3 and J is TRBJ1-5; 8 bases line up with TRBD1. The CDR3 has 17 residues. Germline V lookup: CDR1 MNHEY, CDR2 SVGEGT. Trimming removed 0 bases from V and 9 bases from J; junction bases left unmatched: 13. The CDR3 nucleotides read TGTGCCAGCAGTTACTCGCGGACAGGGCTCCCAGGATGGCCCCAGCATTTT. It translates to CASSYSRTGLPGWPQHF.

This chain joins TRBV19 and TRBJ2-1, with TRBD1 matching over 10 bases. The CDR3 loop spans 14 amino acids. Germline CDR1 is LNHDA and CDR2 is SQIVND (reference sequence). The V gene end was trimmed by 6 bases and the J gene end by 8 bases; junction bases not matched to a gene: 7. CDR3 sequence: CASRGTGETDEQFF. The DNA for the CDR3 is TGTGCCAGTAGGGGGACAGGGGAAACCGATGAGCAGTTCTTC.

The chain couples TRBV5-1 to TRBJ1-4; the match to TRBD1 covers 7 bases. There are 17 residues in the CDR3. The J segment lost 8 bases and the V segment lost 0 bases, leaving 13 bases of the junction unmatched. Germline CDR1 and CDR2: SGHRS and YFSETQ. CDR3 residues: CASSLESVGGVREKLFF. The CDR3 DNA reads TGCGCCAGCAGCTTGGAGTCCGTAGGGGGCGTTCGAGAAAAACTGTTTTTT.

The chain links TRBV12-3 or TRBV12-4 to TRBJ1-1; the D is unclear. CDR3 length equals 13 residues. Deletions cut 2 bases from V and 2 bases from J, with 6 bases between. CDR3 region: CASSLFSNTEAFF. The DNA for the CDR3 is TGTGCCAGCAGTTTATTCAGTAACACTGAAGCTTTCTTT.

The V and J genes are TRBV11-2 and TRBJ2-7; 7 bases agree with TRBD1. Trimming at V came to 4 bases and at J to 3 bases, leaving 9 bases not matched to a gene. This CDR3 spans 15 amino acids. CDR1 SGHAT and CDR2 FQNNGV come from the germline V gene. The CDR3 coding sequence is TGTGCCAGCAGCTATACCGGGACAGCAAGCTACGAGCAGTACTTC. It yields the protein CASSYTGTASYEQYF.

This chain connects TRBV19 to TRBJ2-5; 9 bases align to TRBD1. Germline V gene sequence: CDR1 LNHDA, CDR2 SQIVND (reference sequence). Unmatched junction bases numbered 8, after V lost 4 bases and J lost 5 bases. The CDR3 runs to 15 residues. The CDR3 DNA sequence: TGTGCCAGTAGTACGGGACAGGGATTCGGGGAGACCCAGTACTTC. Amino acids: CASSTGQGFGETQYF. Full variable domain (rest looked up from reference TRBV19 and TRBJ2-5): DGGITQSPKYLFRKEGQNVTLSCEQNLNHDAMYWYRQDPGQGLRLIYYSQIVNDFQKGDIAEGYSVSREKKESFPLTVTSAQKNPTAFYLCASSTGQGFGETQYFGPGTRLLVL.

V gene TRBV7-2 combines with J gene TRBJ2-2; D is unresolved. Trimming pared 5 bases from V and 6 bases from J, leaving 16 bases between. This CDR3 contains 15 residues. Germline-derived CDR1 and CDR2 are SGHTA and FQGNSA. For the CDR3, the DNA is TGTGCCAGCAGCAACTGGGCAGGTTTCCCCGGGGAGCTGTTTTTT. Amino acids: CASSNWAGFPGELFF.

This clone showed up just a few times. This chain joins TRBV13 and TRBJ2-3; 12 positions agree with TRBD2. The CDR3 runs to 16 residues. Unmatched junction bases numbered 5, after V lost 5 bases and J lost 2 bases. Germline V gene lookup returns CDR1 PRHDT and CDR2 FYEKMQ (reference sequence). The CDR3 spells CASSPWTSGVTDTQYF. CDR3 coding DNA: TGTGCCAGCAGCCCTTGGACTAGCGGGGTCACAGATACGCAGTATTTT. The variable domain in full, with the rest retrieved from reference TRBV13 and TRBJ2-3, is AAGVIQSPRHLIKEKRETATLKCYPIPRHDTVYWYQQGPGQDPQFLISFYEKMQSDKGSIPDRFSAQQFSDYHSELNMSSLELGDSALYFCASSPWTSGVTDTQYFGPGTRLTVL.

This rearrangement joins TRBV5-4 to TRBJ1-4, with TRBD1 matching 10 bases. This CDR3 is 19 amino acids long. V shed 0 bases, J shed 0 bases, and the junction held 8 bases outside the gene matches. In germline, CDR1 is SGHNT, CDR2 YYREEE (reference sequence). The CDR3 DNA follows: TGTGCCAGCAGCTTGGGGCGACAGGGGGCGTTTTCAACTAATGAAAAACTGTTTTTT. Amino acids: CASSLGRQGAFSTNEKLFF.

The chain links TRBV5-6 to TRBJ2-3, with 10 bases matching TRBD2. The germline V gene encodes CDR1 SGHDT and CDR2 YYEEEE. V was pared by 1 base and J by 3 bases, with 5 bases of the junction left unmatched. The CDR3 totals 16 residues. Here the CDR3 DNA reads TGTGCCAGCAGCTTGCTAGCGGGAGTGGTGACAGATACGCAGTATTTT. This gives the protein CASSLLAGVVTDTQYF. Full variable domain (rest looked up from reference TRBV5-6 and TRBJ2-3): DAGVTQSPTHLIKTRGQQVTLRCSPKSGHDTVSWYQQALGQGPQFIFQYYEEEERQRGNFPDRFSGHQFPNYSSELNVNALLLGDSALYLCASSLLAGVVTDTQYFGPGTRLTVL.

V usage is TRBV10-3 and J usage is TRBJ1-1; a weak D match, TRBD1 (6 bases). In germline, CDR1 is ENHRY, CDR2 SYGVKD. V was pared by 5 bases and J by 6 bases, with 13 bases between. The CDR3 is 13 amino acids. CDR3 region: CAISPGQRSEAFF. The CDR3 DNA is TGTGCCATCAGTCCCGGACAGAGATCTGAAGCTTTCTTT.

J is TRBJ2-7 and V is TRBV2; D unclear. This CDR3 is 13 amino acids long. V was clipped by 3 bases and J by 3 bases, with 9 bases between them. The germline gives CDR1 SNHLY, CDR2 FYNNEI. The CDR3 DNA reads TGTGCCAGCAGTGACCCCCCCCTCTACGAGCAGTACTTC. Amino acid sequence: CASSDPPLYEQYF.